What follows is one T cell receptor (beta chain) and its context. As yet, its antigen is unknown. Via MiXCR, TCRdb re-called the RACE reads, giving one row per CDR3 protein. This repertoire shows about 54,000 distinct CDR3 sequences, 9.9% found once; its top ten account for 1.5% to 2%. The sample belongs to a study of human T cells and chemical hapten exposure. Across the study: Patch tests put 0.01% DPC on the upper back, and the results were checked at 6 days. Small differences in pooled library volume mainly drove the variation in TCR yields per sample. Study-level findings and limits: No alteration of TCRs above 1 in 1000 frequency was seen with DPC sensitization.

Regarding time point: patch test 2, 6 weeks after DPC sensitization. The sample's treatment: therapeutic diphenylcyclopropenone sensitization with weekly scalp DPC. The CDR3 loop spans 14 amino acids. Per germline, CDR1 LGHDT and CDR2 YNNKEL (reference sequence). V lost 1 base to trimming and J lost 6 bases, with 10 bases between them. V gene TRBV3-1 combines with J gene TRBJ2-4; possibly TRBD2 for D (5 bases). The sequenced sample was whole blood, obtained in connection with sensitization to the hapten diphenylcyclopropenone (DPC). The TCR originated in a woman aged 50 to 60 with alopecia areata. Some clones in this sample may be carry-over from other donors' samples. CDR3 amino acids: CASSQGESGNIQYF. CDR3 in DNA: TGTGCCAGCAGCCAAGGGGAGTCAGGAAACATTCAGTACTTC.